A selection of T cell receptor beta chains follows, all from one sample in a study of blood T cell repertoires in COVID-19. Clones were sequenced by immunoSEQ multiplex PCR, and TCRdb holds only the in-frame ones, with some missing. The data contain over 150,000 clones, 80% to 85% of them seen just once; the ten biggest clones take up around 7%. Specimen: PBMCs or T cells enriched from blood (not recorded which). Receptors were obtained from a man aged 40-49 years who had recovered from COVID-19. Both conserved end residues are trimmed from each CDR3. D genes are given only for firm matches.

J,V,D,CDR3
TRBJ1-2,TRBV7-8,NA,ASSLGGGYT
TRBJ2-5,TRBV19,NA,ASSEDRRGETQY
TRBJ1-2,TRBV6-2/TRBV6-3,NA,ASSYLDSGYT
TRBJ2-3,TRBV5-1,NA,ASSLGLTDTQY
TRBJ1-4,TRBV28,TRBD1,ASSSRDREKLF
TRBJ2-7,TRBV7-2,TRBD2,ASSFGSGHYEQY
TRBJ1-4,TRBV28,NA,ASSLPSLSPL
TRBJ1-3,TRBV10-2,TRBD1,ASRTQQGIPPGNTIY
TRBJ2-3,TRBV7-9,NA,ASSLVGGDTQY
TRBJ1-2,TRBV6-5,NA,ASNTVEGYT
TRBJ1-1,TRBV19,NA,ASSVRSEAF
TRBJ1-2,TRBV3-1/TRBV3-2,NA,ASSQGGRSEGYT
TRBJ1-3,TRBV29-1,TRBD1,SVEEGQSHSGNTIY
TRBJ2-1,TRBV11-3,NA,ASSVGVYNEQF
TRBJ1-4,TRBV4-2,TRBD1,ASGDRGNEKLF
TRBJ1-3,TRBV4-1,NA,ASSQAEAAGNTIY
TRBJ2-7,TRBV6-2/TRBV6-3,TRBD2,ASSYSRSGGSYEQY
TRBJ2-2,TRBV6-6,TRBD1,ASSYLGQDYTGELF
TRBJ2-2,TRBV3-1/TRBV3-2,TRBD1,ASSQVGTEDTGELF
TRBJ2-4,TRBV21-1,NA,ASSGTDRPPPPKNIQY
TRBJ1-2,TRBV4-1,NA,ASSLTSGQIYNYGYT
TRBJ1-1,TRBV27,NA,ASREIRRVSEAF
TRBJ1-5,TRBV20-1,NA,SASAGVNQPQH
TRBJ1-2,TRBV6-5,TRBD1,ASSYLGTANYGYT
TRBJ2-7,TRBV4-1,TRBD2,ASSQARRGGGRAYQQY
TRBJ2-3,TRBV4-3,NA,ASSQRHRVVDTQY
TRBJ1-4,TRBV6-5,NA,ASSYSMGAANEKLF
TRBJ2-7,TRBV6-1,NA,ASSDGGSYEQY
TRBJ1-4,TRBV3-1/TRBV3-2,NA,ATGHLEKLF
TRBJ1-4,TRBV4-1,NA,ASSLQGIATNEKLF
TRBJ2-5,TRBV2,TRBD1,ASSEGQGLETQY
TRBJ2-7,TRBV7-9,NA,ASSTRDAFLYEQY
TRBJ2-3,TRBV24-1,TRBD1,ATSDPRQGRADTQY
TRBJ1-2,TRBV23-1,TRBD1,ASSSGTGDGYT
TRBJ1-2,TRBV2,TRBD1,ASTRLGTALNYGYT